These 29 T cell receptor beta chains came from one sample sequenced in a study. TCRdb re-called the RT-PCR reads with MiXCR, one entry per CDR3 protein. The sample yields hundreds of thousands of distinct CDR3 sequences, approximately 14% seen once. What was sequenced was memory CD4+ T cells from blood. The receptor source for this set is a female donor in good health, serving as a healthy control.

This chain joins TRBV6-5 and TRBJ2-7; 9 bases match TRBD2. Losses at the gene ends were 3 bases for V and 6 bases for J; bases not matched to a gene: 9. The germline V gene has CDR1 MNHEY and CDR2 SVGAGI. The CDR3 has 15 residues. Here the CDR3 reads CASSYSLAGLLEQYF. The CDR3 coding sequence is TGTGCCAGCAGTTATTCTCTAGCGGGACTACTCGAGCAGTACTTC.

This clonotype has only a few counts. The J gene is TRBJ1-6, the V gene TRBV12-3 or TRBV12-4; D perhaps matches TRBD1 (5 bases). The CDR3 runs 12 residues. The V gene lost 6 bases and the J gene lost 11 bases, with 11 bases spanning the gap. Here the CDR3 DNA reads TGTGCCAGCAGCCAACAGGTACCACCCCTCCACTTT. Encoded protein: CASSQQVPPLHF.

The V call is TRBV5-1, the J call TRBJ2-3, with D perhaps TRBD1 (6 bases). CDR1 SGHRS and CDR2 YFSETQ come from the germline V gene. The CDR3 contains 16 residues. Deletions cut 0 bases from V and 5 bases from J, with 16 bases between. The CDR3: CASSLVGGVSGDTQYF. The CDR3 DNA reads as TGCGCCAGCAGCTTGGTAGGGGGAGTTAGTGGAGATACGCAGTATTTT.

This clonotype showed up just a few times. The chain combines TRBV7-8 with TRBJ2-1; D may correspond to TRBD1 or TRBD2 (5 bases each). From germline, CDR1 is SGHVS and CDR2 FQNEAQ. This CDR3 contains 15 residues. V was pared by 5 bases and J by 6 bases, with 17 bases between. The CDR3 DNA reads TGTGCCAGCAGCCCTTCGGGGCTAGCTAGCAATGAGCAGTTCTTC. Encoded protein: CASSPSGLASNEQFF.

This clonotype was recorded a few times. The CDR3 loop reads CASSFWPSRRVGGTEAFF. CDR3 coding DNA: TGTGCCAGCAGCTTTTGGCCCTCGCGGAGGGTCGGTGGCACTGAAGCTTTCTTT. The chain links TRBV5-7 to TRBJ1-1; D not resolved. TRBV5-7 is classed as an ORF, of uncertain function. The V gene lost 2 bases and the J gene lost 4 bases, with 24 bases spanning the gap. This CDR3 comprises 18 residues.

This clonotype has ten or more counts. As DNA, the CDR3 is TGTGCCAGCAGGGCGACAGGGTATGGCTACACCTTC. Translating it yields CASRATGYGYTF. V and J are TRBV12-3 or TRBV12-4 and TRBJ1-2, with TRBD1 identical over 7 bases. CDR3 length: 12 residues. With 6 bases clipped from V and 5 bases from J, the junction kept 3 bases outside the gene matches.

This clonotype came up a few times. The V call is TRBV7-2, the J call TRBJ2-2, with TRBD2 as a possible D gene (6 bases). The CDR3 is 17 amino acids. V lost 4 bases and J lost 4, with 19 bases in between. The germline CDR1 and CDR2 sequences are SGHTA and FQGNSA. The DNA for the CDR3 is TGTGCCAGCAGCTACTCACCCCAAGCGGGCGCCACCGGGGAGCTGTTTTTT. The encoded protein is CASSYSPQAGATGELFF.

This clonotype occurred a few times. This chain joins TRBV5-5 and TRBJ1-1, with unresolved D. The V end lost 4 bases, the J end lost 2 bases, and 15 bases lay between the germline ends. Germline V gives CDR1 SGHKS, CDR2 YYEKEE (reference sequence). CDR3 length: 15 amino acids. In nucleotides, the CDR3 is TGTGCCAGCAGCCCGGACTTACGGTCAAACACTGAAGCTTTCTTT. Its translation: CASSPDLRSNTEAFF.

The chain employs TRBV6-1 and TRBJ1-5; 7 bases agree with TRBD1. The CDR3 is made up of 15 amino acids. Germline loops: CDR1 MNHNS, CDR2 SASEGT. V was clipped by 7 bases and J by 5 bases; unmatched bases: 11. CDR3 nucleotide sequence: TGTGCCAGCATACAGGGGTCCTCACCCTATCAGCCCCAGCATTTT. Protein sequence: CASIQGSSPYQPQHF.

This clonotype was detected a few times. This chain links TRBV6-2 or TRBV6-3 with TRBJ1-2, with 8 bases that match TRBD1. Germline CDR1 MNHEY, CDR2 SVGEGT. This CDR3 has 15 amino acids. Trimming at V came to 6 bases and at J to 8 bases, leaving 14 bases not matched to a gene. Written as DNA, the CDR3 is TGTGCCAGCAGCGAAAGAAGACAGGGGTCCCGGGGCTACACCTTC. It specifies CASSERRQGSRGYTF.

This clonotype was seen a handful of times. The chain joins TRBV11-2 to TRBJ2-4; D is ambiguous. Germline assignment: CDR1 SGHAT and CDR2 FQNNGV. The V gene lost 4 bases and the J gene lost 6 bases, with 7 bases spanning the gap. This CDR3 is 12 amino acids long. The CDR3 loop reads CASSWVGNIQYF. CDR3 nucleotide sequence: TGTGCCAGCAGCTGGGTTGGAAACATTCAGTACTTC.

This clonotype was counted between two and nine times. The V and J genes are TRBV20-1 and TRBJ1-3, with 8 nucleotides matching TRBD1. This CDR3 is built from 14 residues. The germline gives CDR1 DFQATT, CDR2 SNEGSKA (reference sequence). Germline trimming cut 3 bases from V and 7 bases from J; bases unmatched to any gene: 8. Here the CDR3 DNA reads TGCAGTGCTAGTCAGGGGGCGGATTTGAACACCATATATTTT. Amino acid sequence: CSASQGADLNTIYF.

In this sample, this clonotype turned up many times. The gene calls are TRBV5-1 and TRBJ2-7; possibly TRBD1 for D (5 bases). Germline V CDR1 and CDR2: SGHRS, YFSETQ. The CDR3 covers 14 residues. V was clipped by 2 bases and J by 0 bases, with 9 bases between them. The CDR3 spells CASSLGHGSYEQYF. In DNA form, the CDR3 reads TGCGCCAGCAGCTTAGGACATGGCTCCTACGAGCAGTACTTC.

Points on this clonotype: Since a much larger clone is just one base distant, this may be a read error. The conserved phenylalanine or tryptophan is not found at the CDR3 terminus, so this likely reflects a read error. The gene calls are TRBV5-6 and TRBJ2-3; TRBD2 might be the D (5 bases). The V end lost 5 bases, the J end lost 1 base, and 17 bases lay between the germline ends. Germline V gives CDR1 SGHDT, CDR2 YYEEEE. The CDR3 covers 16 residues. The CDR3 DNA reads TGTGCCAGCAGTCCTTTTGGCAGCGGACGCACAGATACGCAGTATTCT. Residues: CASSPFGSGRTDTQYS.

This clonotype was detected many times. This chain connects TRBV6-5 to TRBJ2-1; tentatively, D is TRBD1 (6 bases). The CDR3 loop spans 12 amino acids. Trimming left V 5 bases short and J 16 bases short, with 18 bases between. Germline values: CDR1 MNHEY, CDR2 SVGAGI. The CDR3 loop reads CASSPTGLGQFF. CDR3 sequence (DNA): TGTGCCAGCAGTCCGACAGGTCTGGGGCAATTCTTC.

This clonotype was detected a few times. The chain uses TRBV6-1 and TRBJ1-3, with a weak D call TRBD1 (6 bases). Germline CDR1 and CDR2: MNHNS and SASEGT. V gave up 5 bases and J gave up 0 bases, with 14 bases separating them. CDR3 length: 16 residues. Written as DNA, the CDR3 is TGTGCCAGCAGTCTGACAGGTTTGAGCTCTGGAAACACCATATATTTT. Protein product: CASSLTGLSSGNTIYF.

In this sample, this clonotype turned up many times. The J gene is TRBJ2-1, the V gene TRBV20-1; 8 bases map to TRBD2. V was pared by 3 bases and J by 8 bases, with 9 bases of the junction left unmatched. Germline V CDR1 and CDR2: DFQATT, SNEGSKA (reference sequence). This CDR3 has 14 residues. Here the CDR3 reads CSASRREAVDEQFF. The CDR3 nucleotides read TGCAGTGCTAGTCGGCGGGAGGCCGTAGATGAGCAGTTCTTC.

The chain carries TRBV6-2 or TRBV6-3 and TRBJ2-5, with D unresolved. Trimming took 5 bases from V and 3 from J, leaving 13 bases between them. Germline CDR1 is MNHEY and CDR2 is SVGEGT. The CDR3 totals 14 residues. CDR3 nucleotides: TGTGCCAGCAGTCCTTCAGTAGTAGAAGAGACCCAGTACTTC. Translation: CASSPSVVEETQYF.

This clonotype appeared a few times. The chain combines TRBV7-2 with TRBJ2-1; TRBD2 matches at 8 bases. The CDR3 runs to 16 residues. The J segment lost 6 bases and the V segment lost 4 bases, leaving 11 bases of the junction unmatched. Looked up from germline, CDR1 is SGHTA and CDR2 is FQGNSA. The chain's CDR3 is CASSYGRGGGANEQFF. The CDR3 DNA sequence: TGTGCCAGCAGCTACGGACGGGGGGGGGGCGCCAATGAGCAGTTCTTC.

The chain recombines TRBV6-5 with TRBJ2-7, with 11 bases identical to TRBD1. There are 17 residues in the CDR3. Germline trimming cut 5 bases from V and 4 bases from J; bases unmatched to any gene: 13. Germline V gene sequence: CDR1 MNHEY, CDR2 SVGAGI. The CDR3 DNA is TGTGCCAGCAGTCGAGCCACGGGACAGGGGGTAGTGTACGAGCAGTACTTC. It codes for CASSRATGQGVVYEQYF.

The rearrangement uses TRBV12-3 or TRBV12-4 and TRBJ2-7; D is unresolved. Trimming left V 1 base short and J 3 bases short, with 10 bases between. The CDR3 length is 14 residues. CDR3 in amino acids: CASSLGKRVYEQYF. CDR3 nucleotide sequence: TGTGCCAGCAGTTTAGGTAAAAGAGTCTACGAGCAGTACTTC.

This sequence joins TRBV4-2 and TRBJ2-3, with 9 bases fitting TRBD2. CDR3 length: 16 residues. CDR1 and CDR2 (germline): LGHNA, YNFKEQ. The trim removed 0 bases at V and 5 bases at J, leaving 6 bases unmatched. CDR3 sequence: CASSQDSAGGLDTQYF. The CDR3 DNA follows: TGTGCCAGCAGCCAAGATAGCGCGGGAGGGCTAGATACGCAGTATTTT.

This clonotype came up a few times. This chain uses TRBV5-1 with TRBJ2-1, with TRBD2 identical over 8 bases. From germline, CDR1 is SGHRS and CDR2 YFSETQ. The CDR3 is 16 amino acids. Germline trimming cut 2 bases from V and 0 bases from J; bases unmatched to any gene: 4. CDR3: CASSFSAGDSYNEQFF. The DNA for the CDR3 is TGCGCCAGCAGCTTTTCAGCGGGGGACTCCTACAATGAGCAGTTCTTC. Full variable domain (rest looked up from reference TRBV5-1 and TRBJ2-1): KAGVTQTPRYLIKTRGQQVTLSCSPISGHRSVSWYQQTPGQGLQFLFEYFSETQRNKGNFPGRFSGRQFSNSRSEMNVSTLELGDSALYLCASSFSAGDSYNEQFFGPGTRLTVL.

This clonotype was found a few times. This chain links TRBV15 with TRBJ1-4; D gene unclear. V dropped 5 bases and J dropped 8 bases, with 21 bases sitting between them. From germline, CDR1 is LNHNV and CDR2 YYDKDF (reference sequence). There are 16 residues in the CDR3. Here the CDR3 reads CATSPVRAPGEEKLFF. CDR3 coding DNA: TGTGCCACCAGCCCTGTCCGGGCCCCGGGCGAGGAAAAACTGTTTTTT.

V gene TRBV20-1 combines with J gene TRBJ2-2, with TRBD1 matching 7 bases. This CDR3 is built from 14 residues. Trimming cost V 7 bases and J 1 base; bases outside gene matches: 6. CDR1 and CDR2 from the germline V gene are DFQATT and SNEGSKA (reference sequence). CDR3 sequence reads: CSGMTGMNTGELFF. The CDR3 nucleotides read TGCAGTGGCATGACAGGGATGAACACCGGGGAGCTGTTTTTT.

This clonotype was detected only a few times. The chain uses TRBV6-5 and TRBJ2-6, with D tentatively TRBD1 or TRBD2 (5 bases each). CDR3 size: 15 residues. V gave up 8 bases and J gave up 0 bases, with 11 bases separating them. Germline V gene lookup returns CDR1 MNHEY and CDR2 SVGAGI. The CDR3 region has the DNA TGTGCCAGCCTGGGGGTGAGCTCTGGGGCCAACGTCCTGACTTTC. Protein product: CASLGVSSGANVLTF.

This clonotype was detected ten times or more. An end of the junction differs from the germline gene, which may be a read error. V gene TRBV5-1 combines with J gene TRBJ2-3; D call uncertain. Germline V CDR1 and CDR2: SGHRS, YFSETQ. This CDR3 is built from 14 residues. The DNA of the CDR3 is TGTGCCAGCAGCTTAGGGCAACCCACAGATACGCAGTATTTT. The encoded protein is CASSLGQPTDTQYF.

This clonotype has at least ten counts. For the CDR3, the DNA is TGCAGTGCTAGAACATACGCGGGGGTTAACAATGAGCAGTTCTTC. This sequence encodes CSARTYAGVNNEQFF. The V and J genes are TRBV20-1 and TRBJ2-1; 7 positions agree with TRBD2. The germline V gene encodes CDR1 DFQATT and CDR2 SNEGSKA (reference sequence). J gave up 5 bases and V 2 bases, and 9 bases lay outside the gene matches. The CDR3 is 15 residues long.

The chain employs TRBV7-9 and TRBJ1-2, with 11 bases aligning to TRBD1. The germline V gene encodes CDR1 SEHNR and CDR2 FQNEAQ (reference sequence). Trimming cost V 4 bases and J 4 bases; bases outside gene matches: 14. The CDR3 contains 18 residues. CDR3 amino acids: CASSSLTLGQGAFYGYTF. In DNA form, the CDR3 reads TGTGCCAGCAGCTCCCTTACTTTAGGACAGGGGGCGTTCTATGGCTACACCTTC.